This TCR beta chain was sequenced for a study of cytomegalovirus exposure and HLA in healthy donors. As for the study in general: Out of 398 genotyped donors, roughly 78% belonged to the Caucasian-associated ancestry cluster.

Primers for the PCR totalled 60 Vbeta and 13 Jbeta. Produced via immunoSEQ multiplex PCR; TCRdb's table is partial and in-frame only. The table records about 150,000 clones, around two thirds of them present only once. Sequencing was performed on PBMCs. The sequence derives from a young man in good health and CMV-seropositive.

The CDR3 DNA follows: TGTGCCAGCAGCCCACACGGGGGGCAGGGCACTGAAGCTTTCTTT. This sequence encodes CASSPHGGQGTEAFF. The J gene is TRBJ1-1, the V gene TRBV13, with D possibly being TRBD1 (6 bases). CDR3 length: 15 residues. V was pared by 5 bases and J by 4 bases, with 17 bases between. The germline V gene has CDR1 PRHDT and CDR2 FYEKMQ (reference sequence).